This TCR beta chain emerged from a study of blood T cell repertoires in COVID-19. Background on the study: Whether acute or convalescent, the COVID-19 samples came from the United States, Italy and Spain. T cells, B-cell-depleted T cells, or PBMCs provided the cDNA or gDNA that served as material.

About this clone itself: The junction does not match germline at one end; this may be a read error.

Some clones are missing from TCRdb's copy, which holds only in-frame ones; the method was immunoSEQ multiplex PCR. Found here are 200,000 to 250,000 clones, about 87% of them singletons; the top ten hold less than 8.5%. The CDR3 spans 12 residues. CDR1 is SQVTM, CDR2 ANQGSEA, per germline. Material: peripheral blood. The V and J genes are TRBV29-1 and TRBJ1-1; no clear D gene. The TCR sequence derives from a woman in her 70s with active or convalescent COVID-19. The CDR3 loop reads CSLDGRNTEAFF. The CDR3 bases are TGCAGCCTTGACGGGAGGAACACTGAAGCTTTCTTT.